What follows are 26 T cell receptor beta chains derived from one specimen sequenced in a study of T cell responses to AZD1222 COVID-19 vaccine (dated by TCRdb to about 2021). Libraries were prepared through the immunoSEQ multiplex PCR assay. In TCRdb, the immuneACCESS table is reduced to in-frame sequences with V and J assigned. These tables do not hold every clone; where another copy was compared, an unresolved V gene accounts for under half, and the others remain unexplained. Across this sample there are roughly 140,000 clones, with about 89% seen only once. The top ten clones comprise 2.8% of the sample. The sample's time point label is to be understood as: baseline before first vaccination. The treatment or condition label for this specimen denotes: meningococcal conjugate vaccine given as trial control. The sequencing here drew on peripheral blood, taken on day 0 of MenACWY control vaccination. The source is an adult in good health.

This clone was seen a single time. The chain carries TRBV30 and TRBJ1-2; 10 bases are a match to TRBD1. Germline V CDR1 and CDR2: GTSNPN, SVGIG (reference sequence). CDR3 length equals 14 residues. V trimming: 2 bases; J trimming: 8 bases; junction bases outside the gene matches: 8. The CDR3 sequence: CAWSLRQGAWGYTF. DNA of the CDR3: TGTGCCTGGAGTCTCCGACAGGGGGCTTGGGGCTACACCTTC.

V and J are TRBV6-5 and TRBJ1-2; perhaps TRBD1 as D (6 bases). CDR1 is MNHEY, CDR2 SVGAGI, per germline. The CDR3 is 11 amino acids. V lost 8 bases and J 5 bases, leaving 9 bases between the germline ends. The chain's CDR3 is CASSQGYGYTF. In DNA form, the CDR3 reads TGTGCCAGCTCACAGGGTTATGGCTACACCTTC.

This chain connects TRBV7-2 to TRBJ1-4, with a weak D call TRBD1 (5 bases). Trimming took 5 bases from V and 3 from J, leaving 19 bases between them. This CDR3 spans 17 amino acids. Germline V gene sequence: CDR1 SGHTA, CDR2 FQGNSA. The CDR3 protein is CASSRPAWGLANEKLFF. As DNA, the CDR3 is TGTGCCAGCAGCCGTCCTGCCTGGGGGTTGGCTAATGAAAAACTGTTTTTT.

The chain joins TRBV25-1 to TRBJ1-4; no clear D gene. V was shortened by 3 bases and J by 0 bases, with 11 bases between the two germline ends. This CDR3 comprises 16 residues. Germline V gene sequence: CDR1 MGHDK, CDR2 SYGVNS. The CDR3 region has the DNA TGTGCCAGCAGTGATGCACAGAGTGCAACTAATGAAAAACTGTTTTTT. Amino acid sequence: CASSDAQSATNEKLFF.

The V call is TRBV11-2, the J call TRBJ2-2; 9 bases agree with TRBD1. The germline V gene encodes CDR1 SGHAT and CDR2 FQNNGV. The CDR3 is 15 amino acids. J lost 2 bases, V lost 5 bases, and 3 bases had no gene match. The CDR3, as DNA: TGTGCCAGCAGCCTGGGACAGGGTAACACCGGGGAGCTGTTTTTT. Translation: CASSLGQGNTGELFF.

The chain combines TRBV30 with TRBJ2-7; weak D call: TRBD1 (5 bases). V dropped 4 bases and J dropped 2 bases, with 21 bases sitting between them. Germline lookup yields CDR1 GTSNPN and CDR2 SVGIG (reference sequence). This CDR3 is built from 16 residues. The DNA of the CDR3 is TGTGCCTGGACCCCACCCAGGGCAGGCGCGACCTACGAGCAGTACTTC. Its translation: CAWTPPRAGATYEQYF.

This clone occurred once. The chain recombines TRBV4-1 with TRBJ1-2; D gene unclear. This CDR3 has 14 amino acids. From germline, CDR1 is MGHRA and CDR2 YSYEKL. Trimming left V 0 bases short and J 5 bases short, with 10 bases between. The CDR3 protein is CASSQDFTPYGYTF. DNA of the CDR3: TGCGCCAGCAGCCAAGATTTTACCCCTTATGGCTACACCTTC.

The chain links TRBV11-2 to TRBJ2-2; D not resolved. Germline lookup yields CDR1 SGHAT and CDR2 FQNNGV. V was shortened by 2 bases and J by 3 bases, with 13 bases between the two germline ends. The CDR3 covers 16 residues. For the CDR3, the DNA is TGTGCCAGCAGCTTAATGGGTAGCTCATACACCGGGGAGCTGTTTTTT. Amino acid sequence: CASSLMGSSYTGELFF.

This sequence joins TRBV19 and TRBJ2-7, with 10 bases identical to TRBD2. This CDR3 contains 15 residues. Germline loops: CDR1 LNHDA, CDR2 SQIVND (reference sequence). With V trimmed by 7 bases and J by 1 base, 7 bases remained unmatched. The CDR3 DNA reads TGTGCCAGTACCAGGACTAGCGGACTATCCTACGAGCAGTACTTC. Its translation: CASTRTSGLSYEQYF.

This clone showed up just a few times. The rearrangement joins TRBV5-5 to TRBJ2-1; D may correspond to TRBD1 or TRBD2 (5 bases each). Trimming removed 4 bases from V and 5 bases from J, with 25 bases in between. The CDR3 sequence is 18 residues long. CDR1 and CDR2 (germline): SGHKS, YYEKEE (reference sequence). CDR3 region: CASSLGVVRDPPDNEQFF. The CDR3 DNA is TGTGCCAGCAGCCTAGGGGTTGTCCGGGACCCACCCGACAATGAGCAGTTCTTC.

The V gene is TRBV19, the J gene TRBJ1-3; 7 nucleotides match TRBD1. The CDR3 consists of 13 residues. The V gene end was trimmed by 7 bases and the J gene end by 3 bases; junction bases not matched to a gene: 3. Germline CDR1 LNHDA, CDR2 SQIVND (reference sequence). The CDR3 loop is CASKTGYGNTIYF. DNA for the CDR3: TGTGCCAGTAAGACAGGGTATGGAAACACCATATATTTT. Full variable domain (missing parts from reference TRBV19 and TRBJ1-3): DGGITQSPKYLFRKEGQNVTLSCEQNLNHDAMYWYRQDPGQGLRLIYYSQIVNDFQKGDIAEGYSVSREKKESFPLTVTSAQKNPTAFYLCASKTGYGNTIYFGEGSWLTVV.

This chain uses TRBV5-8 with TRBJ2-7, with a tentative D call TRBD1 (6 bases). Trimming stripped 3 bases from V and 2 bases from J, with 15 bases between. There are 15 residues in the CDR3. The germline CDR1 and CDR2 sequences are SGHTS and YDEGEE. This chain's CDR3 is CASSWGPQGTYEQYF. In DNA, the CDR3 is TGTGCCAGCAGCTGGGGGCCTCAGGGAACCTACGAGCAGTACTTC.

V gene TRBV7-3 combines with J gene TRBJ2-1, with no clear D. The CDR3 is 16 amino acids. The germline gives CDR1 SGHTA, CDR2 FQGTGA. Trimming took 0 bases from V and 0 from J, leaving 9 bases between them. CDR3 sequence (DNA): TGTGCCAGCAGCTTAACAGGGCTTAGCTCCTACAATGAGCAGTTCTTC. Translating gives CASSLTGLSSYNEQFF.

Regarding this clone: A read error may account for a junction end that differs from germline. The DNA of the CDR3 is TGTGCTAGCAGCCCTACGGGTGACGGGGAGCTGTTTTTT. Protein sequence: CASSPTGDGELFF. V gene TRBV7-7 combines with J gene TRBJ2-2; no firm D call. This CDR3 is built from 13 residues. Germline values: CDR1 SSHAT, CDR2 FNYEAQ (reference sequence).

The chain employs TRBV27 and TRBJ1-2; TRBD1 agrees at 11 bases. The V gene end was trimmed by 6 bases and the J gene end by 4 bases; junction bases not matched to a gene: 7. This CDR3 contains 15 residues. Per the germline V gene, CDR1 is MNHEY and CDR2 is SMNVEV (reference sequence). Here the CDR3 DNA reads TGTGCCAGCAGGCCGGACAGGGGGCAGTTCTATGGCTACACCTTC. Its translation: CASRPDRGQFYGYTF.

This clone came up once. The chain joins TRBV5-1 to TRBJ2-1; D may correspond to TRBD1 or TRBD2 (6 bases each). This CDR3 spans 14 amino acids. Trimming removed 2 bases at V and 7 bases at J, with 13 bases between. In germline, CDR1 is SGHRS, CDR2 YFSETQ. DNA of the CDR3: TGCGCCAGCAGCTTCGGGGGCACGACAAATGAGCAGTTCTTC. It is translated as CASSFGGTTNEQFF.

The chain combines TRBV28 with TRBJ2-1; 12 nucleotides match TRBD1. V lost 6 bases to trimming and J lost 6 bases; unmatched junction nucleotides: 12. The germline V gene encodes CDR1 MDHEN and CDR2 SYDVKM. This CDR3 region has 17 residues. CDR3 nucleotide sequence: TGTGCCAGCAGGACCTCGAGGGGGACAGGGGGCCTCAATGAGCAGTTCTTC. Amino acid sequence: CASRTSRGTGGLNEQFF.

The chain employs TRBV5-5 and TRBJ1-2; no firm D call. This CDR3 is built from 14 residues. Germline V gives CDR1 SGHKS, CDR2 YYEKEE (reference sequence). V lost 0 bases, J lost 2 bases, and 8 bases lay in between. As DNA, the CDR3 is TGTGCCAGCAGCTTGGCCCACGGAAACTATGGCTACACCTTC. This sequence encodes CASSLAHGNYGYTF.

The chain's CDR3 is CASSQGPVTGELFF. The CDR3 nucleotides are TGCGCCAGCAGCCAGGGGCCCGTGACCGGGGAGCTGTTTTTT. The V and J genes are TRBV4-1 and TRBJ2-2, with a tentative D call TRBD1 (5 bases). Looked up from germline, CDR1 is MGHRA and CDR2 is YSYEKL. The CDR3 runs to 14 residues. V was trimmed by 3 bases and J by 5 bases, leaving 10 bases between them.

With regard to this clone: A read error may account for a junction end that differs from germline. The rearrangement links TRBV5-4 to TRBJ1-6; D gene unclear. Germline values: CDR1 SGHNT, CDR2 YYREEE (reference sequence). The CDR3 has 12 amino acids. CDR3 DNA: TGTGCCAGCAGTCGGGAGGGCAGCGGTGAAGGCTTT. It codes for CASSREGSGEGF.

The CDR3 sequence: CASSFTGPYEQYF. Written as DNA, the CDR3 is TGTGCCAGCAGCTTTACAGGTCCCTACGAGCAGTACTTC. This chain uses TRBV5-8 with TRBJ2-7, with TRBD1 as a possible D gene (5 bases). This CDR3 comprises 13 residues. CDR1 is SGHTS, CDR2 YDEGEE, per germline. Trimming took 2 bases from V and 2 from J, leaving 8 bases between them.

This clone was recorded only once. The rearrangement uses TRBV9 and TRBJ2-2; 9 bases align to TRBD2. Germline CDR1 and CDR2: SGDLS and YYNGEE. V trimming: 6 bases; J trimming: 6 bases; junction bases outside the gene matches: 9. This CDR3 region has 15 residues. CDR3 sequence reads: CASTIRGGASGELFF. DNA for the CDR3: TGTGCCAGCACAATTCGCGGGGGGGCCTCCGGGGAGCTGTTTTTT.

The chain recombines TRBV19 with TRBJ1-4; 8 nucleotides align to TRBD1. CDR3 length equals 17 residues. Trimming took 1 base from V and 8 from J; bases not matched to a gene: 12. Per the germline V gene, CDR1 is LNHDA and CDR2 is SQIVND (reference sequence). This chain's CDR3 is CASSIVSFGTGGEKLFF. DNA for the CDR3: TGTGCCAGTAGTATAGTCTCCTTCGGGACAGGAGGAGAAAAACTGTTTTTT.

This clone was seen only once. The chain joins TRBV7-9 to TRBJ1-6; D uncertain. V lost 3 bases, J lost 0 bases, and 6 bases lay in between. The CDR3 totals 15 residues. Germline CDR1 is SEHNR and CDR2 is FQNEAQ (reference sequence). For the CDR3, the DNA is TGTGCCAGCAGCTTGGGCAGCTCCTATAATTCACCCCTCCACTTT. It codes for CASSLGSSYNSPLHF.

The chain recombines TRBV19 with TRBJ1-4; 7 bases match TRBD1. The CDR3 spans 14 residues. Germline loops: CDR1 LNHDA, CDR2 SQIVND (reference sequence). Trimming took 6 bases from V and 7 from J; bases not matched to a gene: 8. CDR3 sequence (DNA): TGTGCCAGTAGAAAATCAGGGGGAGGTGAAAAACTGTTTTTT. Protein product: CASRKSGGGEKLFF.

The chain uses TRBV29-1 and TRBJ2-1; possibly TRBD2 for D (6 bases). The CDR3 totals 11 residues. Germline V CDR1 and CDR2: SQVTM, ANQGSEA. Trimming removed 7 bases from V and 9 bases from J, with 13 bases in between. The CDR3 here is CSASRLGEQFF. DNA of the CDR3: TGCAGCGCCTCGCGACTAGGTGAGCAGTTCTTC.